This entry features one T cell receptor beta chain sequence. Its antigen is unknown. No base quality information exists; no much larger clone differs at one position. These data originate in a study of cytomegalovirus exposure and HLA in healthy donors (dated by TCRdb to the late 2010s). Context from the whole study: An earlier analysis of 587 of the donors reported 250 to 350 Gb of sequence data and around 120 million unique TCR beta sequences from about 200 million T cells. The study combined high-throughput TCR immunosequencing, statistical association of individual TCRs with disease status, and machine learning to predict cytomegalovirus infection status. HLA typing covered class I and class II loci at four-digit resolution. Rather than using new phenotypic data, the later analysis identified candidate immune exposures from TCR beta sequences and from how often those sequences occurred across donors. A later genetic analysis took genome-wide SNP genotypes for about 55% of the 666 donors and used that subset as a discovery cohort. In addition to the first cohort of around 670 subjects, a separate validation cohort of 120 different subjects was used. Typing coverage varied by locus: roughly 629-640 donors for A, B, C, DRB1 and DQB1; roughly 500 for DQA1; 606 for DPA1; approximately 470 for DPB1. The study aimed to test whether signatures of past pathogen exposure could be identified by cataloging public T cell receptors. Across about 380 genotyped donors of the cohort, an average of about 240,000 unique TCR beta nucleotide sequences per donor were sequenced, and 15% to 20% of those sequences were non-productive. About 300 gigabases of sequencing data and some 85 million unique TCR sequences were included in an early release covering roughly 600 HLA-typed donors. An earlier analysis of about 600 of the donors used high-throughput TCR beta sequencing to judge whether each TCR beta V gene segment behaved as functional or pseudogenic. Among the roughly 400 genotyped donors, under 90% belonged to the genetic ancestry cluster associated with self-reported Caucasian donors. The study profiled the T cell repertoires of 500 to 800 subjects by immunosequencing and related them to cytomegalovirus serostatus. All discovery cohort repertoires had been generated on a single sequencing platform. Roughly five DR-DQ haplotypes were handled as single units for association and clustering, since linkage in the cohort was strong. In a later analysis, previously published TCR beta repertoires from 666 donors were re-analyzed and high-resolution HLA genotyping was added so that TCR occurrence patterns could be studied. Donor age, sex, ethnicity and CMV serostatus were collected together with the repertoire data.

The junction shows trimming of 4 bases on V and 6 bases on J, plus 16 bases between the germline ends. The germline V gene (reference sequence) sets CDR1 to SGHNT and CDR2 to YYREEE. The CDR3, from cysteine to phenylalanine, totals 15 residues. CDR3 DNA is the only sequence kept; it has 45 bases, read in frame from the first base. The cohort consisted of 600 or so healthy bone marrow donors. All cohort members were sampled while nominally healthy, although unrecorded immune exposures were likely present. The donor was CMV seronegative and was included in the group of 352 seronegative cohort members. A peripheral blood sample was provided by each donor, and peripheral blood mononuclear cells were used for TCR beta sequencing. Genomic DNA extraction from the blood cell samples was performed with the Qiagen DNeasy Blood Extraction Kit. Library creation used the immunoSEQ multiplex PCR assay. The multiplex PCR relied on a mix of 60 forward primers for TCR Vbeta segments and 13 reverse primers for TCR Jbeta segments. The CDR3 region of rearranged TCR beta genes was amplified from genomic DNA with a multiplex PCR assay. The Illumina HiSeq System was used to sequence the amplified TCR beta libraries as 87-base-pair reads. Per the source publication's procedure: A later analysis counted about 80 million unique TCR beta chains across the 690 or so repertoires, and approximately 11 million of these chains were shared by at least two donors. Raw reads were error-corrected and collapsed into unique sequences with a nearest-neighbor algorithm that merged closely related sequences to remove PCR and sequencing errors. Alignment of CDR3 sequences to IMGT reference sequences was used to assign V, D and J gene segments. For a sequence to be retained, at least a six-nucleotide match to both a V gene segment and a J gene segment was required. Rearrangements were called productive when the CDR3 lacked stop codons and stayed in frame with V and J; all others were non-productive. CDR3 was defined according to IMGT convention as the region running from the second conserved V-encoded cysteine to the conserved J-encoded phenylalanine. The earlier analysis of a few hundred of the donors excluded sequences that lacked an unambiguous match to a single V gene segment. In an earlier analysis of several hundred of the donors, V segments were called functional above 56.7% productive rearrangements and were called segregating when the between-donor standard deviation exceeded 5%. To diagnose cytomegalovirus status from the catalog of TCR beta chain sequences, a statistical classification framework was built. In a later analysis, V and J genes were assigned by comparing TCR nucleotide sequences against IMGT/GENE-DB human TR gene sequences. A later analysis assigned CDR3 sequences and most-parsimonious VDJ recombination scenarios with the TCRdist pipeline. In a later analysis, every TCR beta chain was defined by the combination of its CDR3 amino acid sequence and its V-gene family, and reads without a unique V-gene family were dropped. To address suspected cross-contamination and a sequencing artifact, a later analysis removed approximately 600 highly shared, low-generation-probability nucleotide sequences. For each public chain, a later analysis derived a clonal expansion index from normalized ranks of inferred template counts within each repertoire. In a later analysis, generation probabilities were computed using a VDJ recombination model fitted to out-of-frame rearrangements, and the results were checked against IGoR. Hypergeometric tests were used in a later analysis to score TCR-TCR, TCR-HLA and TCR-CMV co-occurrence, with a repertoire-size bias correction applied to the TCR pairs. In a later analysis, false discovery rates were estimated by permuting HLA or CMV assignments 20 times. A later analysis grouped co-occurring TCRs with DBSCAN, adding TCRdist sequence similarity when clustering within HLA-allele-positive subsets. Co-occurrence clustering excluded repertoires with fewer than 30,000 or more than 120,000 public chains, plus five with anomalous nucleotide sharing. Drawn from immuneACCESS, this table holds only the in-frame rearrangements with V and J called that TCRdb kept. Clones are partly lost; checked studies trace under half to an unresolved V gene and leave the rest unexplained. V and J calls plus clone size are reproduced from that table; the DNA served to infer D and trimming. The sample includes about 150,000 clones, with over 70% observed a single time. Under 2.5% of the sample comes from the top ten.

General findings and caveats noted by the study authors: When HLA alleles, especially DR and DQ, strongly co-occurred, TCR associations were difficult to assign to individual alleles. According to the authors, the approach could potentially be generalized to other disease states and immunological phenotypes. CMV serostatus was the only immune exposure information available for the cohort. The study listed 150 to 200 TCR beta chains as associated with cytomegalovirus. In an earlier analysis of approximately 590 of the donors, most TCR beta V segments were observed in productive rearrangements about 87% or about 30% of the time, broadly matching IMGT annotations. In vitro tests confirmed that a few of the cytomegalovirus-associated TCR beta chains recognize cytomegalovirus antigens. A further reported finding was that TCR beta sequences accurately predicted the HLA-A and HLA-B alleles for most subjects in the first cohort. Most TCR sequences were seen in very few donors, while some public TCRs were found in many individuals. In a later analysis, most CMV-associated TCR beta chains were found to appear HLA-restricted, with HLA associations seemingly driven largely by CMV exposure. The 87-base-pair reads could not distinguish some IMGT-functional V segments, including TRBV6-2 and TRBV6-3, so those segments were excluded. The earlier analysis of a few hundred of the donors excluded approximately 17 rarely observed V segments, including chromosome 9 orphons, because counts were too low. At a false discovery rate of 0.05, a later analysis linked approximately 18,000 TCR beta sequences to specific HLA alleles. Linkage disequilibrium might explain the correlated functional status among segregating V segments, but an unknown experimental factor could not be ruled out. An association between a missense DCLRE1C variant and V-gene and J-gene trimming of TCR beta chains was found in a later genetic analysis and replicated in an independent cohort. The cohort was sequenced for TCR beta chains only, and without alpha or paired-chain data the features that could be detected were limited. A cluster of highly shared sequence variants was judged likely to be a technical artifact of the sequencing pipeline. In a later analysis, the rate of TCR association differed among HLA loci, with DRB1 alleles having the most associated TCRs and HLA-C alleles having the fewest. The classifier was reported to diagnose cytomegalovirus status with high specificity and sensitivity in both the original and validation cohorts. Presence/absence analyses assumed roughly uniform sequencing depth across donors, an assumption that may not hold. In a later genetic analysis, fewer N-insertions in productive TCRs were reported among donors in an Asian-associated ancestry cluster than the roughly 700-donor mean. Because some donors lacked HLA typing at each locus, the association tests relied only on the typed subset. Several of the top co-occurrence clusters appeared to be linked to parvovirus B19, influenza, CMV and Epstein-Barr virus, according to a later analysis. Compared with equally common non-associated chains, HLA-associated TCR beta chains in a later analysis were more clonally expanded and had lower generation probabilities.

The chain joins TRBV5-4 to TRBJ2-2, with a weak D call of TRBD1 (6 bases match). Sample: PBMCs. The receptor was isolated from a man under 40 in good health and CMV-seronegative. The nucleotide sequence reads TGTGCCAGCAGCAAAACAGGGTGGAGAGCCGGGGAGCTGTTTTTT. Its protein product is CASSKTGWRAGELFF.